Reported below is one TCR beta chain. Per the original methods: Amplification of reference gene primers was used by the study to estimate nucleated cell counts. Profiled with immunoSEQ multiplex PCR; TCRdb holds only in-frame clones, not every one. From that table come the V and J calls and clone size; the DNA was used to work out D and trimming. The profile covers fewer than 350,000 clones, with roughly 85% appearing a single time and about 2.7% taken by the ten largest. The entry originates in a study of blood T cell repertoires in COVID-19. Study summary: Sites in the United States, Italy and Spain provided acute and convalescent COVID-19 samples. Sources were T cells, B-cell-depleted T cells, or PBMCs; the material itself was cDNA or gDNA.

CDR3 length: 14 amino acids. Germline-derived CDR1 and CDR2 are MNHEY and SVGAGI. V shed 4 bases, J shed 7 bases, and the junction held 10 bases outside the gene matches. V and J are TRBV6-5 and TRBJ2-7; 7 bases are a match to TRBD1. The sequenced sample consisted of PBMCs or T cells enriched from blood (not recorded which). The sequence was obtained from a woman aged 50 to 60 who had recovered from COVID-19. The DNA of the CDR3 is TGTGCCAGCAGTTCGAGGGACAGATGGGGGGAGCAGTACTTC. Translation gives CASSSRDRWGEQYF.